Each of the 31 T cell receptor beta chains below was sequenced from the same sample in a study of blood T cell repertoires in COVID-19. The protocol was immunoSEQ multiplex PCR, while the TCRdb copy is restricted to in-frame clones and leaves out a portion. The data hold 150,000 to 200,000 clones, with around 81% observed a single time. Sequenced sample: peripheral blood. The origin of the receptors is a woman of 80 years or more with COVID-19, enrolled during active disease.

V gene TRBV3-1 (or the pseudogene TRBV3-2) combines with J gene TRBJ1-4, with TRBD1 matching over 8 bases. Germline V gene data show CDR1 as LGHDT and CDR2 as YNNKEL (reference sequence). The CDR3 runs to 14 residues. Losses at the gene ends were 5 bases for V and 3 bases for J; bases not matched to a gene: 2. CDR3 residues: CASSWGQANEKLFF. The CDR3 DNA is TGTGCCAGCAGCTGGGGACAGGCTAATGAAAAACTGTTTTTT.

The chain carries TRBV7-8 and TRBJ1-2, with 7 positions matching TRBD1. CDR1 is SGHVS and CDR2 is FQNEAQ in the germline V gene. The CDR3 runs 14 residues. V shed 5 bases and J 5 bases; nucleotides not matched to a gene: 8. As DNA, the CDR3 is TGTGCCAGCAGCCAGCACCTGACAGGGTATGGCTACACCTTC. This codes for CASSQHLTGYGYTF.

The CDR3 here is CASSAPTAVLNTEAFF. The CDR3 DNA reads TGTGCCAGCAGTGCCCCAACAGCCGTTTTGAACACTGAAGCTTTCTTT. This chain uses TRBV28 with TRBJ1-1; D gene uncertain. The CDR3 runs 16 residues. V dropped 5 bases and J dropped 0 bases, with 16 bases sitting between them. Germline V CDR1 and CDR2: MDHEN, SYDVKM.

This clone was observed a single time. CDR3 DNA: TGCGCCAGCAGGAGCGCGGGGGGCGCGGATACGCAGTATTTT. Translated, it gives CASRSAGGADTQYF. This rearrangement joins TRBV10-2 to TRBJ2-3; TRBD2 matches 8 bases. The germline CDR1 and CDR2 sequences are WSHSY and SAAADI. The CDR3 covers 14 residues. The V gene end was trimmed by 6 bases and the J gene end by 6 bases; junction bases not matched to a gene: 8.

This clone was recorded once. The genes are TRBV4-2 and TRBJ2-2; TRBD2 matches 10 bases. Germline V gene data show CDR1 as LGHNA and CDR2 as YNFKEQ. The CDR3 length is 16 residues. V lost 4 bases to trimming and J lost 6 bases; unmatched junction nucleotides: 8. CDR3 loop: CASSPLAGPSSGELFF. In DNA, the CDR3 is TGTGCCAGCAGCCCACTAGCGGGACCCAGTTCCGGGGAGCTGTTTTTT.

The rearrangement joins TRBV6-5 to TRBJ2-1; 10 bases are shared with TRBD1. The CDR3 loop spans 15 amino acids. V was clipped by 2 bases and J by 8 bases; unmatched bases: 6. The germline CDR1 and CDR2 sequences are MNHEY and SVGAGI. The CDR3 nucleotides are TGTGCCAGCAGTTACCTTGGGACAGGGGTATATGAGCAGTTCTTC. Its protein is CASSYLGTGVYEQFF.

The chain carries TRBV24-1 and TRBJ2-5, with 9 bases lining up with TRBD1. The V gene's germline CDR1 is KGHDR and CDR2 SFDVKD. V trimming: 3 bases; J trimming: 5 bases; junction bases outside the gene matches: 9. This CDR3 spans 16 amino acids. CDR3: CATSDPLGDREETQYF. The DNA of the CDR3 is TGTGCCACCAGTGATCCCTTGGGGGACAGGGAGGAGACCCAGTACTTC.

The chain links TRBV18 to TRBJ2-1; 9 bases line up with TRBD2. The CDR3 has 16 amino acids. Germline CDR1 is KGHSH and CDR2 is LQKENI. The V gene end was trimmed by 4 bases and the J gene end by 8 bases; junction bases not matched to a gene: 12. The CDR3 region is CASSRGLSGSGDEQFF. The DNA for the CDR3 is TGTGCCAGCTCACGAGGACTTAGCGGGAGTGGAGATGAGCAGTTCTTC.

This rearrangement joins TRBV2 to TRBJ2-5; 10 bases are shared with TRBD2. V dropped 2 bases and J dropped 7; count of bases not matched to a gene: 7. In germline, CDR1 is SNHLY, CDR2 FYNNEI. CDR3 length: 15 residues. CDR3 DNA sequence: TGTGCCAGCAGTGAATTAGCGGGGGGTGTTACGACCCAGTACTTC. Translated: CASSELAGGVTTQYF.

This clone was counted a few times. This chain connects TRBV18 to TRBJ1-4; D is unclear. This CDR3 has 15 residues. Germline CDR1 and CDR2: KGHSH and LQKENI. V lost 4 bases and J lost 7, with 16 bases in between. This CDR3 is CASSRAEAVSEKLFF. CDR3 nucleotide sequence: TGTGCCAGCTCACGGGCGGAGGCAGTGAGTGAAAAACTGTTTTTT. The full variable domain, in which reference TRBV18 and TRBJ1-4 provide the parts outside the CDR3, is NAGVMQNPRHLVRRRGQEARLRCSPMKGHSHVYWYRQLPEEGLKFMVYLQKENIIDESGMPKERFSAEFPKEGPSILRIQQVVRGDSAAYFCASSRAEAVSEKLFFGSGTQLSVL.

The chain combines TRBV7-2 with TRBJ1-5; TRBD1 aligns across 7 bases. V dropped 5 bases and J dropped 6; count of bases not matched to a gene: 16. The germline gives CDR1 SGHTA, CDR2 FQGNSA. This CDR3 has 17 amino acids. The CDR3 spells CASSPDPTGVGGQPQHF. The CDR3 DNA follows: TGTGCCAGCAGCCCCGACCCTACAGGGGTGGGAGGTCAGCCCCAGCATTTT.

CDR3 loop: CASSWNLAGSYEQFF. DNA for the CDR3: TGTGCCAGCAGCTGGAACCTAGCGGGATCCTATGAGCAGTTCTTC. This chain connects TRBV5-4 to TRBJ2-1; the match to TRBD2 covers 9 bases. The CDR3 sequence is 15 residues long. CDR1 and CDR2 from the germline V gene are SGHNT and YYREEE (reference sequence). Losses at the gene ends were 3 bases for V and 8 bases for J; bases not matched to a gene: 9.

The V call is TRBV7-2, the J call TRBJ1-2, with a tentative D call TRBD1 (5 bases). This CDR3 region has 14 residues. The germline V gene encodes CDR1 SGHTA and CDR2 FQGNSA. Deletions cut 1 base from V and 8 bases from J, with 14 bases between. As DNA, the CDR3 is TGTGCCAGCAGCTTAGGGCGCGGCCGGGGGGGCTACACCTTC. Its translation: CASSLGRGRGGYTF.

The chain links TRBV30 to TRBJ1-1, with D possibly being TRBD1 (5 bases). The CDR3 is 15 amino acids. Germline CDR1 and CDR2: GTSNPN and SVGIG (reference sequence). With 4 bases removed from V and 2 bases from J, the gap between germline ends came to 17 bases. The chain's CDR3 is CAWMWGKTENTEAFF. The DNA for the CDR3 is TGTGCCTGGATGTGGGGAAAGACAGAAAACACTGAAGCTTTCTTT.

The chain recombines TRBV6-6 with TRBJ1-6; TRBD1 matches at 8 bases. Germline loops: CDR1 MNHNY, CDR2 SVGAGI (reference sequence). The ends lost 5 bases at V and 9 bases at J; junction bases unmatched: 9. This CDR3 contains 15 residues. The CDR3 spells CASSNRQGNLSPLHF. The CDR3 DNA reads TGTGCCAGCAGTAATCGACAGGGGAACCTTTCACCCCTCCACTTT.

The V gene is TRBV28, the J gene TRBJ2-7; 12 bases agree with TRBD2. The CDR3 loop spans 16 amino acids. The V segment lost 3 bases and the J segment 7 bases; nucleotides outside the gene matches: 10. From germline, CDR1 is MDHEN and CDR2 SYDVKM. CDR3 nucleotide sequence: TGTGCCAGCAGTTTTCGCGCGACTAGCGGGAGAGGGGAGCAGTACTTC. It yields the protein CASSFRATSGRGEQYF.

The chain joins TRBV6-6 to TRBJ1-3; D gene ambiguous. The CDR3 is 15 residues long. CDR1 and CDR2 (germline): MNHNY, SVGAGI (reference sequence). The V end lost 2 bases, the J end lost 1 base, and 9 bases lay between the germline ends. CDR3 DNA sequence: TGTGCCAGCAGTTACCCCAGAGGATCTGGAAACACCATATATTTT. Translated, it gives CASSYPRGSGNTIYF.

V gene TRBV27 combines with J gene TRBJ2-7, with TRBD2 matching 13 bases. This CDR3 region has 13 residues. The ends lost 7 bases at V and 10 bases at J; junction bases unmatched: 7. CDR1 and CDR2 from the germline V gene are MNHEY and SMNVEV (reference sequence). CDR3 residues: CASNRGLAGPQYF. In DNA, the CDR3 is TGTGCCAGCAACCGGGGACTAGCGGGGCCTCAGTACTTC.

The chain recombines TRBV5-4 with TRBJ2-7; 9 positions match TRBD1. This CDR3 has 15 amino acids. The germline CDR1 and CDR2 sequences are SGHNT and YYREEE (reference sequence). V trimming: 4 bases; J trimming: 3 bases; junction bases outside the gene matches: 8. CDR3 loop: CASSIPGTGSYEQYF. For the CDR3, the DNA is TGTGCCAGCAGCATTCCCGGGACAGGGAGCTACGAGCAGTACTTC.

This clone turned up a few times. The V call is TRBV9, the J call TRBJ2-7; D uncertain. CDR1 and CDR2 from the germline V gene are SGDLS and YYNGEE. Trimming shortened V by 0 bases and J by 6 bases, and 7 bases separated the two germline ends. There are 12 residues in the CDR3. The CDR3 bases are TGTGCCAGCAGCGTAGAGTACGGCGAGCAGTACTTC. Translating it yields CASSVEYGEQYF.

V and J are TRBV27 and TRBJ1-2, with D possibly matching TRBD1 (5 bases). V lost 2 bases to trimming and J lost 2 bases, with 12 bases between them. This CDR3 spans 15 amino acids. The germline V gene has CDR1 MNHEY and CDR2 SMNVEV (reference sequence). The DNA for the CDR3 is TGTGCCAGCAGTTTAATCGCAGGGATCAACTATGGCTACACCTTC. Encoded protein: CASSLIAGINYGYTF.

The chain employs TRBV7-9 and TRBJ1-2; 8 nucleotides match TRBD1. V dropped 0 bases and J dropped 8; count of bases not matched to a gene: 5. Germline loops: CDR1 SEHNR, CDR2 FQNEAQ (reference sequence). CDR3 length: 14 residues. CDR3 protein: CASSLAQGAWGYTF. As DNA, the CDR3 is TGTGCCAGCAGCTTAGCTCAGGGGGCCTGGGGCTACACCTTC.

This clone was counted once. The CDR3 protein is CASSWGGGSYEQYF. In DNA, the CDR3 is TGCGCCAGCAGCTGGGGCGGGGGCTCCTACGAGCAGTACTTC. The chain links TRBV5-1 to TRBJ2-7; TRBD2 agrees at 7 bases. This CDR3 contains 14 residues. V lost 3 bases to trimming and J lost 0 bases; unmatched junction nucleotides: 3. Germline CDR1 reads SGHRS; CDR2 reads YFSETQ.

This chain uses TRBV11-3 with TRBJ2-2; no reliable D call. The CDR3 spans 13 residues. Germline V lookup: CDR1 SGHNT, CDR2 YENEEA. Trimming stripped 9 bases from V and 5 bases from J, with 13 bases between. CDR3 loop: CASSTPKTGELFF. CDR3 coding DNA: TGTGCCAGTAGCACTCCTAAGACCGGGGAGCTGTTTTTT.

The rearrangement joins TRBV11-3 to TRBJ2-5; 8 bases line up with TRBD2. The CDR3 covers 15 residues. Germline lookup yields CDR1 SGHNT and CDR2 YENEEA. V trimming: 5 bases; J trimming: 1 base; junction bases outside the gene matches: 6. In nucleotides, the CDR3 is TGTGCCAGCAGCCAGAGGCTAGCGGGCCAAGAGACCCAGTACTTC. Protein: CASSQRLAGQETQYF.

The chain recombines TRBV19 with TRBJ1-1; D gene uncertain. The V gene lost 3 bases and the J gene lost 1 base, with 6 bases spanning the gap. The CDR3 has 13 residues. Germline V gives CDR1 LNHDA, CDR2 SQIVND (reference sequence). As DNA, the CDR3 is TGTGCCAGTAGTATGTACAGGAACACTGAAGCTTTCTTT. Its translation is CASSMYRNTEAFF. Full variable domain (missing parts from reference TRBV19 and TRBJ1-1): DGGITQSPKYLFRKEGQNVTLSCEQNLNHDAMYWYRQDPGQGLRLIYYSQIVNDFQKGDIAEGYSVSREKKESFPLTVTSAQKNPTAFYLCASSMYRNTEAFFGQGTRLTVV.

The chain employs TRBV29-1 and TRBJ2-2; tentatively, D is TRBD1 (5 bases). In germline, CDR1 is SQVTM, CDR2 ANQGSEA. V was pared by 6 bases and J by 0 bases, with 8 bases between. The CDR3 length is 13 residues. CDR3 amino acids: CSVDSANTGELFF. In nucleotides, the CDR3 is TGCAGCGTCGACAGCGCGAACACCGGGGAGCTGTTTTTT.

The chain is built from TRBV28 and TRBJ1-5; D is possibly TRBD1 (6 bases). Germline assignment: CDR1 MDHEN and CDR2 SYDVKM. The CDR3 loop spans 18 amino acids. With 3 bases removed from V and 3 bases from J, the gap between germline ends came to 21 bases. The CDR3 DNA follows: TGTGCCAGCAGTTTCCAACAATGGGGGCTCGGCGACAATCAGCCCCAGCATTTT. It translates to CASSFQQWGLGDNQPQHF.

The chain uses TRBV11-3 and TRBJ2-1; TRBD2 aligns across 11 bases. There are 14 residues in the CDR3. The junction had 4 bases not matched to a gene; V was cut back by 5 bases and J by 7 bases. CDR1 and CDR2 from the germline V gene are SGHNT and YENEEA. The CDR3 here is CASSGWTSGNEQFF. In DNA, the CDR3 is TGTGCCAGCAGCGGATGGACTAGCGGGAATGAGCAGTTCTTC.

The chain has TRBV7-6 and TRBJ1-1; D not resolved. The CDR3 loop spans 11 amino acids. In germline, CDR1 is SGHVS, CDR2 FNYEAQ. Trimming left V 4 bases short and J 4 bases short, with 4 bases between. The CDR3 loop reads CASSSTTEAFF. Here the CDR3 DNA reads TGTGCCAGCAGCTCTACCACTGAAGCTTTCTTT. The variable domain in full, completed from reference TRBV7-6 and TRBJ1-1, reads GAGVSQSPRYKVTKRGQDVALRCDPISGHVSLYWYRQALGQGPEFLTYFNYEAQQDKSGLPNDRFSAERPEGSISTLTIQRTEQRDSAMYRCASSSTTEAFFGQGTRLTVV.

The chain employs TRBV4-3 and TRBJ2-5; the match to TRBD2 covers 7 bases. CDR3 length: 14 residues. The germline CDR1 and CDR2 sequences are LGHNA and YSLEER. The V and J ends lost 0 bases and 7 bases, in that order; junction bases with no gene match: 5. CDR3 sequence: CASSQDVGEGTQYF. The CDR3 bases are TGCGCCAGCAGCCAAGATGTGGGGGAGGGGACCCAGTACTTC.